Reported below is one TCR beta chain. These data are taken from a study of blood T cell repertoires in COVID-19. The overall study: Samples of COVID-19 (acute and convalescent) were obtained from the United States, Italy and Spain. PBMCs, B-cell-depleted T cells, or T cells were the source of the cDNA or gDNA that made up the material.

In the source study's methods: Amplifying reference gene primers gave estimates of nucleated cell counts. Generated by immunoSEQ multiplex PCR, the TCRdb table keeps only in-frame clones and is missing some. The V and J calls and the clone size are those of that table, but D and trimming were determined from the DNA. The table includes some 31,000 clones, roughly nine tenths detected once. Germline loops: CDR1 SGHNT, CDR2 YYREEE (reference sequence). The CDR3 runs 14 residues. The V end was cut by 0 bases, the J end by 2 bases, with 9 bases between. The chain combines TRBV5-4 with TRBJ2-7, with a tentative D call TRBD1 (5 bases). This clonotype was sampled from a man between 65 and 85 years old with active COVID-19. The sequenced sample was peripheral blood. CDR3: CASSLDQGPYEQYF. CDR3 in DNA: TGTGCCAGCAGCTTGGATCAGGGTCCCTACGAGCAGTACTTC.